The sequence of this TCR beta chain was determined in a study of blood T cell repertoires in COVID-19. Across the study: The analysed material was cDNA or gDNA that came from T cells, B-cell-depleted T cells, or PBMCs.

Study processing details: Reference gene primer amplification yielded estimated nucleated cell counts. Clones were read by immunoSEQ multiplex PCR, and TCRdb kept only the in-frame ones, dropping some. From that table come the V and J calls and clone size; the DNA was used to work out D and trimming. The repertoire holds about 100,000 clones, with about 77% as singletons. Sequencing was done on a sample of peripheral blood. The receptor was isolated from a woman between 65 and 79 years old with acute or convalescent COVID-19.

As DNA, the CDR3 is TGTGCCAGCAGCAGGGGCAGGGAAGGTCAGCCCCAGCATTTT. Its protein is CASSRGREGQPQHF. The chain couples TRBV9 to TRBJ1-5; D might be TRBD1 (5 bases). From germline, CDR1 is SGDLS and CDR2 YYNGEE. With 4 bases removed from V and 6 bases from J, the gap between germline ends came to 14 bases. The CDR3 length is 14 residues.